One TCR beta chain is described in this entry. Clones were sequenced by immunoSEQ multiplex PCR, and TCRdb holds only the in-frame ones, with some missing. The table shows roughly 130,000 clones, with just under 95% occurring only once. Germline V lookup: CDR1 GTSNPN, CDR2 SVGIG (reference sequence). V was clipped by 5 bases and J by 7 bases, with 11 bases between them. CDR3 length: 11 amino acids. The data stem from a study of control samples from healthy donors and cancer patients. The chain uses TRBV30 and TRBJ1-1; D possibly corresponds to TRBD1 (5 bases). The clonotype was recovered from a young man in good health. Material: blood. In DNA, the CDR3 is TGTGCCTGGGGGAGGGACGGTGAAGCTTTCTTT. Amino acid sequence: CAWGRDGEAFF.